This TCR beta chain is drawn from a study of read filtering for tumor transcriptome and immune sequencing. Overall study findings and caveats: Correlation between methods rose after single-read clonotypes were removed. This fraction held mixed bone marrow immune cells after CD138-negative sorting.

From approximately 430 ng of RNA, a library with molecular barcoded alpha/delta and beta/gamma adaptors was made. TCRdb fed the reads into MiXCR, producing one record per CDR3 protein. This sample yields more than 35,000 distinct CDR3 sequences, of which 12% to 15% are seen a single time; 18% belongs to the top ten. The V segment lost 2 bases and the J segment 3 bases; nucleotides outside the gene matches: 15. This CDR3 is built from 19 residues. Germline assignment: CDR1 DFQATT and CDR2 SNEGSKA (reference sequence). There are a few counts of this clonotype. The antigen remains undetermined. The rearrangement joins TRBV20-1 to TRBJ2-2, with 10 bases that match TRBD2. The sequencing input was a population of CD138-negative cells sorted from bone marrow. The sequence was collected from a donor older than 35 with multiple myeloma. The CDR3 reads CSARRPIRAGGPYTGELFF. CDR3 DNA sequence: TGCAGTGCTAGACGGCCTATAAGAGCGGGGGGGCCTTACACCGGGGAGCTGTTTTTT.